This TCR beta chain appears in the sequencing data of a study of vaccination effects on CD4 cells after COVID-19. For the study at large: Samples came 142 and 148 days after COVID-19 diagnosis, before vaccination.

Profiling relied on immunoSEQ multiplex PCR, and the TCRdb table lists in-frame clones only, not all of them. The sample holds about 45,000 clones, roughly 65% seen once. ViraFEST used viral peptide pools to expand antigen-specific CD4+ T cells before sequencing. Investigators separated out CD4+ T cells once less than 11 days of culture had passed. The infection with SARS-CoV-2 (confirmed by PCR) occurred in this person between March and December 2020. PBMC cultures contained around 2 million cells per well, approximately 10 IU/ml IL-2 and around 9.3 ug/ml peptides. On both days 3 and 7, half of the culture medium was replaced with IL-2 medium. This clone has just a few counts. The antigen is not known. The J segment lost 5 bases and the V segment lost 3 bases, leaving 7 bases of the junction unmatched. The CDR3 is 17 residues long. Germline CDR1 reads SNHLY; CDR2 reads FYNNEI.

This TCR came from a human donor who had a prior SARS-CoV-2 infection. The chain couples TRBV2 to TRBJ2-5; 15 bases are shared with TRBD2. This sample comprised CD4+ T cells from PBMCs cultured with a peptide pool, obtained before COVID-19 vaccination. The CDR3 DNA reads as TGTGCCAGCAGTGAGAGTGGACTAGCGGGGGGGTGGGAGACCCAGTACTTC. It specifies CASSESGLAGGWETQYF.